A single sample is the source of the 3 T cell receptor beta chains below, sequenced in a study of T cell responses to AZD1222 COVID-19 vaccine. Sequenced by immunoSEQ multiplex PCR; TCRdb stores in-frame clones only, minus some. The repertoire holds roughly 150,000 clones, with 70% to 90% as singletons. This material consisted of peripheral blood, taken 28 days after the second AZD1222 dose. The receptor source for this set is an adult who received the AZD1222 COVID-19 vaccine.

This clone was found a few times. The sample has other DNA sequences that encode this CDR3 too. This rearrangement joins TRBV19 to TRBJ1-5; D is unresolved. This CDR3 has 12 residues. Trimming pared 3 bases from V and 2 bases from J, leaving 2 bases between. Germline V gene data show CDR1 as LNHDA and CDR2 as SQIVND (reference sequence). The CDR3 coding sequence is TGTGCCAGTAGTATCGGCAATCAGCCCCAGCATTTT. This translates into CASSIGNQPQHF.

This clone has just a few counts. V and J are TRBV5-1 and TRBJ1-2; D ambiguous. The CDR3 has 14 residues. In germline, CDR1 is SGHRS, CDR2 YFSETQ. V was trimmed by 6 bases and J by 5 bases, leaving 17 bases between them. The chain's CDR3 is CASTTLEGGYGYTF. In DNA form, the CDR3 reads TGCGCCAGCACAACCCTCGAAGGAGGATATGGCTACACCTTC.

The chain uses TRBV18 and TRBJ2-3, with 8 positions matching TRBD2. The germline V gene has CDR1 KGHSH and CDR2 LQKENI. The ends lost 0 bases at V and 3 bases at J; junction bases unmatched: 5. This CDR3 spans 16 amino acids. The CDR3 sequence is CASSPPTGGGTDTQYF. DNA for the CDR3: TGTGCCAGCTCACCACCGACCGGCGGGGGGACAGATACGCAGTATTTT. The full variable domain, completed using reference TRBV18 and TRBJ2-3, is NAGVMQNPRHLVRRRGQEARLRCSPMKGHSHVYWYRQLPEEGLKFMVYLQKENIIDESGMPKERFSAEFPKEGPSILRIQQVVRGDSAAYFCASSPPTGGGTDTQYFGPGTRLTVL.